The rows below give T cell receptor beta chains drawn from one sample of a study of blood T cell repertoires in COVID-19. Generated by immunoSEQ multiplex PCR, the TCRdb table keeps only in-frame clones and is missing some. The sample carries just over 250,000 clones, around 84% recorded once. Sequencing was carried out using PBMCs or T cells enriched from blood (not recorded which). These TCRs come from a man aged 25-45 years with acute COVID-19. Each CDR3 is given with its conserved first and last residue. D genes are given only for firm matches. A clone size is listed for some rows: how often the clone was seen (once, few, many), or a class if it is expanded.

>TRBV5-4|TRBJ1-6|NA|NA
TGTGCCAGCAGCTTGGAAAACCTTCCCCAGGGCCTCCACTTT
CASSLENLPQGLHF
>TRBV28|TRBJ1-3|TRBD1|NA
TGTGCCAGCAGACTCGGGACAGGGAGCTCTGGAAACACCATATATTTT
CASRLGTGSSGNTIYF
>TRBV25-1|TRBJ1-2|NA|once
TGTGCCAGCAGTGAATATGATCGAGAGACTGAAAATGGCTACACCTTC
CASSEYDRETENGYTF
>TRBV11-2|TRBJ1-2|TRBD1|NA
TGTGCCAGCAGTAAACAGGGGTTGGATAACTATGGCTACACCTTC
CASSKQGLDNYGYTF
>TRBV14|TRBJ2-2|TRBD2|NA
TGTGCCAGCAGCCAAGGTGGTAGCGGGGGGCCGAACACCGGGGAGCTGTTTTTT
CASSQGGSGGPNTGELFF
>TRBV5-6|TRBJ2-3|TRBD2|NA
TGTGCCAGCTTTACTAGCGGGGGGTCAGATACGCAGTATTTT
CASFTSGGSDTQYF
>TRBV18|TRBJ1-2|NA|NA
TGTGCCAGCTCACCGGAAAGGGGCGCGTCAATGCAATCTAACTATGGCTACACCTTC
CASSPERGASMQSNYGYTF
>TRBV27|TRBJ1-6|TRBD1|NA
TGTGCCAGCAGTTTATTGACAGGGGGCGCGTGGAATTCACCCCTCCACTTT
CASSLLTGGAWNSPLHF
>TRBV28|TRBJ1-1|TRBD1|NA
TGTGCCAGCAGTTGGGGGACAGGGGGCACTGAAGCTTTCTTT
CASSWGTGGTEAFF
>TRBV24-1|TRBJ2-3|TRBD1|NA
TGTGCCACCGGACAGGGGCCAGATACGCAGTATTTT
CATGQGPDTQYF
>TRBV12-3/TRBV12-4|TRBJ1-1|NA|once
TGTGCCAGCACCCCGGGGGGGACTGAAGCTTTCTTT
CASTPGGTEAFF
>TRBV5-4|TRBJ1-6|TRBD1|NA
TGTGCCAGCACCGACCTCGACAGGGGCTATAATTCACCCCTCCACTTT
CASTDLDRGYNSPLHF
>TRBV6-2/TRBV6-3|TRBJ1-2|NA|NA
TGTGCCAGCAGTAGCCCTCGGGGGGGTCCAAGCTACACCTTC
CASSSPRGGPSYTF
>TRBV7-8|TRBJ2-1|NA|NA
TGTGCCAGCAGCCTCGTCACTCGAGAGCAGTTCTTC
CASSLVTREQFF
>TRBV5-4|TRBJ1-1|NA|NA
TGTGCCAGCAGCTACCAGTTGGCCACTGAAGCTTTCTTT
CASSYQLATEAFF
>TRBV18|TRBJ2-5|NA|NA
TGTGCCAGCTCACCCGGACAAAAAGAGACCCAGTACTTC
CASSPGQKETQYF
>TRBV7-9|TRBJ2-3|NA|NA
TGTGCCAGCAGCTTGGGGATGGGGCCAGATACGCAGTATTTT
CASSLGMGPDTQYF
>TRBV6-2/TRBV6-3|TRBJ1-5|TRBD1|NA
TGTGCCAGCAGTTATTCCGGGACAGGGAATCAGCCCCAGCATTTT
CASSYSGTGNQPQHF
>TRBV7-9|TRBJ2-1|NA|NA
TGTGCCAGCAGGGGTTTAGCGGATGAGCAGTTCTTC
CASRGLADEQFF
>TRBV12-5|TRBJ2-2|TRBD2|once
TGTGCTAGTGGTGTAGCCTCCACTAGCGGGAGAACCGGGGAGCTGTTTTTT
CASGVASTSGRTGELFF
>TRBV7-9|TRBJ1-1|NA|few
TGTGCCAGCAGCTTAACGGAGGAGAACACTGAAGCTTTCTTT
CASSLTEENTEAFF
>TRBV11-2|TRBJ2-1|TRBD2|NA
TGTGCCAGCAGCTCGGCGAGCGGGGGGGCTTTTTACAATGAGCAGTTCTTC
CASSSASGGAFYNEQFF
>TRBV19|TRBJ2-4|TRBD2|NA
TGTGCCAGTAGTACCCCCGGACTAGCCGCCACCAAAAACATTCAGTACTTC
CASSTPGLAATKNIQYF